This TCR beta chain was sequenced for a study of cytomegalovirus exposure and HLA in healthy donors. Looking at the study overall: Samples from HLA-typed donors yielded 65 million to 90 million unique TCRs in an early data release.

A note on this clone: Antigen: not known.

Researchers ran the PCR with 60 Vbeta and 13 Jbeta primers. The data were produced by immunoSEQ multiplex PCR, yet TCRdb's version contains in-frame clones alone and is incomplete. Its clone listing holds 100,000 to 150,000 clones. Broader study findings: There were several of the most significant clusters that appeared linked to common viral pathogens in a later analysis. Being productive about 87% or about 30% of the time was typical of most TCR beta V segments in an earlier analysis. By HLA locus, TCR association rates varied in a later analysis, with DRB1 showing the most and HLA-C the fewest.

The CDR3 has 16 residues. The V and J ends lost 1 base and 6 bases respectively, with 16 bases between them. CDR1 is SGHAT and CDR2 is FQNNGV in the germline V gene. This chain joins TRBV11-2 and TRBJ2-1, with a tentative D call TRBD2 (5 bases). The clonotype was recovered from a man younger than 35 in good health and CMV-seronegative. Sequencing used PBMCs. The CDR3 DNA sequence: TGTGCCAGCAGCTTAGGCGGGCAGGTCTTTGGCAATGAGCAGTTCTTC. Its translation is CASSLGGQVFGNEQFF.